The 12 T cell receptor beta chains given below trace back to one sample, sequenced in a study of cytomegalovirus exposure and HLA in healthy donors (dated by TCRdb to about 2017). Receptor amplification or capture employed the immunoSEQ multiplex PCR assay. A mixture of 60 forward primers for TCR Vbeta segments and 13 reverse primers for TCR Jbeta segments was used in the multiplex PCR. The source is immuneACCESS, and TCRdb retained only in-frame sequences with V and J called. Part of the clones is not carried over; for the studies checked, unresolved V genes explain less than half of this, and the remainder is unexplained. The sample profile shows about 62,000 clones; about 77% of them were found once. The leading ten clones occupy less than 7% of the sample. The specimen was PBMCs. These receptors came from a woman aged 25 to 45 in good health and CMV-seronegative.

The chain is built from TRBV2 and TRBJ2-5, with D possibly matching TRBD2 (5 bases). Trimming left V 8 bases short and J 4 bases short, with 14 bases between. Germline values: CDR1 SNHLY, CDR2 FYNNEI. This CDR3 spans 13 amino acids. The CDR3 sequence: CASRETAIETQYF. CDR3 bases: TGTGCCAGCCGGGAAACCGCAATAGAGACCCAGTACTTC.

The rearrangement joins TRBV15 to TRBJ2-5; 7 bases are a match to TRBD1. In germline, CDR1 is LNHNV, CDR2 YYDKDF (reference sequence). The CDR3 is made up of 15 amino acids. The junction had 7 bases not matched to a gene; V was cut back by 1 base and J by 5 bases. CDR3 DNA sequence: TGTGCCACCAGCAGAGGACAGGGAATGCGGGAGACCCAGTACTTC. Translating gives CATSRGQGMRETQYF.

This clone appeared once. V gene TRBV18 combines with J gene TRBJ2-3; 7 nucleotides line up with TRBD1. V lost 3 bases and J lost 4; bases outside the gene matches: 10. The length of the CDR3 is 16 residues. CDR1 and CDR2 from the germline V gene are KGHSH and LQKENI. CDR3: CASSPTPQGQSDTQYF. CDR3 in DNA: TGTGCCAGCTCACCCACACCTCAGGGACAGTCAGATACGCAGTATTTT.

The rearrangement links TRBV7-3 to TRBJ2-1, with 13 bases that match TRBD2. The J segment lost 4 bases and the V segment lost 4 bases, leaving 1 base of the junction unmatched. Germline lookup yields CDR1 SGHTA and CDR2 FQGTGA. The CDR3 is 15 amino acids. CDR3 protein: CASSSGLAGYNEQFF. CDR3 DNA: TGTGCCAGCAGCTCGGGACTAGCGGGATACAATGAGCAGTTCTTC.

The chain carries TRBV27 and TRBJ2-5; 10 nucleotides match TRBD1. J lost 5 bases, V lost 1 base, and 10 bases had no gene match. Looked up from germline, CDR1 is MNHEY and CDR2 is SMNVEV (reference sequence). The CDR3 consists of 17 residues. The CDR3 region is CASSLYPPDRGRETQYF. The CDR3 nucleotides are TGTGCCAGCAGTTTATACCCCCCCGACAGGGGGCGTGAGACCCAGTACTTC.

The chain is built from TRBV11-2 and TRBJ1-1, with TRBD1 identical over 7 bases. Germline V gene sequence: CDR1 SGHAT, CDR2 FQNNGV. CDR3 size: 14 residues. Germline trimming cut 4 bases from V and 6 bases from J; bases unmatched to any gene: 8. CDR3 loop: CASSSQGSIAEAFF. The CDR3 DNA follows: TGTGCCAGCAGCTCACAGGGGAGTATCGCTGAAGCTTTCTTT.

V usage is TRBV30 and J usage is TRBJ2-2; possibly TRBD1 for D (6 bases). CDR3 length equals 13 residues. V was shortened by 6 bases and J by 5 bases, with 13 bases between the two germline ends. CDR1 is GTSNPN and CDR2 is SVGIG in the germline V gene (reference sequence). CDR3 DNA sequence: TGTGCCTGTCCAACAGGGAAAACCGGGGAGCTGTTTTTT. Protein product: CACPTGKTGELFF. Combining the CDR3 with reference TRBV30 and TRBJ2-2 gives the whole variable domain SQTIHQWPATLVQPVGSPLSLECTVEGTSNPNLYWYRQAAGRGLQLLFYSVGIGQISSEVPQNLSASRPQDRQFILSSKKLLLSDSGFYLCACPTGKTGELFFGEGSRLTVL.

The chain carries TRBV6-1 and TRBJ2-7, with a tentative D call TRBD1 (6 bases). Trimming left V 6 bases short and J 5 bases short, with 14 bases between. Germline V lookup: CDR1 MNHNS, CDR2 SASEGT. The CDR3 is made up of 13 amino acids. The CDR3 DNA is TGTGCCAGCAGAGCAGGGGTTTCGGACGAGCAGTACTTC. Protein sequence: CASRAGVSDEQYF.

This rearrangement joins TRBV30 to TRBJ1-2; TRBD1 might be the D (6 bases). This CDR3 region has 15 residues. Germline V gives CDR1 GTSNPN, CDR2 SVGIG (reference sequence). Trimming removed 2 bases at V and 8 bases at J, with 21 bases between. This CDR3 is CAWSRTGGGGDGYTF. CDR3 in DNA: TGTGCCTGGAGTAGAACGGGCGGGGGGGGCGACGGCTACACCTTC.

The sample holds one count of this clone. The chain has TRBV6-1 and TRBJ1-1; 8 nucleotides match TRBD1. This CDR3 comprises 16 residues. The J segment lost 7 bases and the V segment lost 4 bases, leaving 14 bases of the junction unmatched. Germline assignment: CDR1 MNHNS and CDR2 SASEGT. This CDR3 is CASSGPFRGPVFEAFF. The DNA for the CDR3 is TGTGCCAGCAGTGGGCCCTTCAGGGGGCCCGTTTTTGAAGCTTTCTTT.

The rearrangement joins TRBV5-4 to TRBJ2-5, with 9 bases identical to TRBD2. V dropped 4 bases and J dropped 5; count of bases not matched to a gene: 9. CDR3 length: 15 residues. Germline V gene lookup returns CDR1 SGHNT and CDR2 YYREEE (reference sequence). The CDR3 region has the DNA TGTGCCAGCAGCCCGGGCGGCAGCGGGGGGGAGACCCAGTACTTC. This codes for CASSPGGSGGETQYF.

Points on this clone: The sample carries other DNA sequences with the same CDR3. The chain employs TRBV30 and TRBJ1-1, with D perhaps TRBD1 (5 bases). With 2 bases removed from V and 5 bases from J, the gap between germline ends came to 9 bases. Germline CDR1 GTSNPN, CDR2 SVGIG (reference sequence). The CDR3 extends over 12 amino acids. The CDR3 bases are TGTGCCTGGAGTACAGGCCGGACTGAAGCTTTCTTT. Translation gives CAWSTGRTEAFF. Using reference TRBV30 and TRBJ1-1 for the parts outside the CDR3, the full variable domain is SQTIHQWPATLVQPVGSPLSLECTVEGTSNPNLYWYRQAAGRGLQLLFYSVGIGQISSEVPQNLSASRPQDRQFILSSKKLLLSDSGFYLCAWSTGRTEAFFGQGTRLTVV.